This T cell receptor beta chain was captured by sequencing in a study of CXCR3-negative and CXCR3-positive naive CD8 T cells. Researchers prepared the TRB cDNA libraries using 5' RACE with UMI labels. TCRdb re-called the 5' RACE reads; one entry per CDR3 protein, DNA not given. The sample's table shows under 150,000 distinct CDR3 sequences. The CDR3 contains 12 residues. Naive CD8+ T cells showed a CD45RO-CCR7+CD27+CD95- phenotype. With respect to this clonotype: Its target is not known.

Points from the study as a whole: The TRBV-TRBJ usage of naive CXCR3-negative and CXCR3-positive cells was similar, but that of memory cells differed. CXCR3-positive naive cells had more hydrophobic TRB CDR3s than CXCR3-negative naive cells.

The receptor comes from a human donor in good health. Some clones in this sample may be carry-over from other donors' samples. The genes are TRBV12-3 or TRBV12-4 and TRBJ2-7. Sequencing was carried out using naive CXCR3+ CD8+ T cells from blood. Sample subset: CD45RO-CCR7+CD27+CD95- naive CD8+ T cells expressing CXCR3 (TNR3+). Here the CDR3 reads CASSFGGTWQYF.